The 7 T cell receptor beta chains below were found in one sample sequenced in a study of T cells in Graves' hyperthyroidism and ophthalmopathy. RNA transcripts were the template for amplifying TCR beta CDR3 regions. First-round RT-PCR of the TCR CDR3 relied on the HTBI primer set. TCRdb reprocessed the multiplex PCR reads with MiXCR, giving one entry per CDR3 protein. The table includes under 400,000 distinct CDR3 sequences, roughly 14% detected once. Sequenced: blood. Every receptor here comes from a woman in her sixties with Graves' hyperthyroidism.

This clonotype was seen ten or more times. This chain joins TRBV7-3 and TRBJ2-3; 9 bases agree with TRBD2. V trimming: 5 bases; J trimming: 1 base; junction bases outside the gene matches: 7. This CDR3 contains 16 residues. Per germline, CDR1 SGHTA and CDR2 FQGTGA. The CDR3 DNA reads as TGTGCCAGCAGCGCGGGGGGGAGGCCGGGCACAGATACGCAGTATTTT. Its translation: CASSAGGRPGTDTQYF.

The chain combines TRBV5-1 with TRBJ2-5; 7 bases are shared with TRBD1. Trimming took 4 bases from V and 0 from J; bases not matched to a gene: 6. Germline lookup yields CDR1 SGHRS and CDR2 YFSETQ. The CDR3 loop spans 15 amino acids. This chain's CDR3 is CASSIQDRDQETQYF. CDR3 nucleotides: TGCGCCAGCAGCATACAAGACAGGGACCAAGAGACCCAGTACTTC.

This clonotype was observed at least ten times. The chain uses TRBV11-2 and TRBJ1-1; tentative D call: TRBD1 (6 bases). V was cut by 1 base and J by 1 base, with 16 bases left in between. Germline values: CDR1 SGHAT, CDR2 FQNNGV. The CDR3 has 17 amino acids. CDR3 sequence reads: CASSLGGLKARNTEAFF. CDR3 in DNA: TGTGCCAGCAGCTTAGGGGGGCTGAAGGCGCGGAACACTGAAGCTTTCTTT.

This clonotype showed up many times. The CDR3 sequence: CASSPTSGRAWDNEQFF. CDR3 DNA sequence: TGTGCCAGCAGCCCGACTAGCGGGAGGGCTTGGGACAATGAGCAGTTCTTC. The V and J genes are TRBV7-8 and TRBJ2-1; TRBD2 matches at 14 bases. V lost 5 bases, J lost 5 bases, and 8 bases stayed unmatched. This CDR3 spans 17 amino acids. Germline V gene data show CDR1 as SGHVS and CDR2 as FQNEAQ.

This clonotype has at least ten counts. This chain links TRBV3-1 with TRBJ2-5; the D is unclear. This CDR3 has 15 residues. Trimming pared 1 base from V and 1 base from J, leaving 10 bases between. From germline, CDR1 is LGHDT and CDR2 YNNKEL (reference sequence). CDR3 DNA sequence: TGTGCCAGCAGCCAAGGACCTAGGAGCCAAGAGACCCAGTACTTC. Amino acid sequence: CASSQGPRSQETQYF.

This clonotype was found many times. DNA for the CDR3: TGTGCCAGCTCACATTCTAGCGGGAGGTCCTACGAGCAGTACTTC. Its protein product is CASSHSSGRSYEQYF. J is TRBJ2-7 and V is TRBV18, with 11 bases matching TRBD2. CDR3 length equals 15 residues. After removal of 4 bases from V and 1 base from J, the junction contained 3 bases not matched to a gene. Germline V lookup: CDR1 KGHSH, CDR2 LQKENI. Full variable domain (remainder filled in from reference TRBV18 and TRBJ2-7): NAGVMQNPRHLVRRRGQEARLRCSPMKGHSHVYWYRQLPEEGLKFMVYLQKENIIDESGMPKERFSAEFPKEGPSILRIQQVVRGDSAAYFCASSHSSGRSYEQYFGPGTRLTVT.

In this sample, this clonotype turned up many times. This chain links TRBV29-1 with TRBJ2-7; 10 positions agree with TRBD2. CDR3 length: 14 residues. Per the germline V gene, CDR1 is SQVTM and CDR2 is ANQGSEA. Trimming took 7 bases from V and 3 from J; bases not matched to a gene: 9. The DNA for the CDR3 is TGCAGCGCCGTCGGACTAGCGGAGGACTACGAGCAGTACTTC. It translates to CSAVGLAEDYEQYF.